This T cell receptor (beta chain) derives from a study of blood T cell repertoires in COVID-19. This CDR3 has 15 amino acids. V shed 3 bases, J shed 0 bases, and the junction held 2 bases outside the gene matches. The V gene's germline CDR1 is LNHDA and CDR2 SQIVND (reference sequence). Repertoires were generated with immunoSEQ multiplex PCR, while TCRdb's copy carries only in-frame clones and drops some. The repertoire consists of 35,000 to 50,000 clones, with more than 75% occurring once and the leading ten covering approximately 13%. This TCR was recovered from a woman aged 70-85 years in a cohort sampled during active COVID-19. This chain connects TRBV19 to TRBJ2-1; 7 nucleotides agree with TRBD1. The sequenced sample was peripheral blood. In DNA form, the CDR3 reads TGTGCCAGTAGTATGGGACAGAGCTCCTACAATGAGCAGTTCTTC. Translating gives CASSMGQSSYNEQFF.